This T cell receptor beta chain appears in the sequencing data of a study of cytomegalovirus exposure and HLA in healthy donors. The study, taken as a whole, reports: Most CMV-associated TCR beta chains were later found to appear HLA-restricted. Presence/absence analysis assumed near-uniform sequencing depth across donors. The study recorded 150 to 200 TCR beta chains that were cytomegalovirus-associated.

This CDR3 is 16 amino acids long. Germline CDR1 is SGHAT and CDR2 is FQNNGV. V was shortened by 4 bases and J by 1 base, with 16 bases between the two germline ends. This clone was counted a few times. Its cognate antigen is unknown. Amplification used 60 Vbeta primers and 13 Jbeta primers. Produced via immunoSEQ multiplex PCR; TCRdb's table is partial and in-frame only. The table lists around 160,000 clones, 75% to 90% of them singletons. Material: PBMCs. The clonotype was recovered from a woman younger than 30 in good health and CMV-seronegative. The chain uses TRBV11-2 and TRBJ1-1; D is perhaps TRBD1 (5 bases). The CDR3 sequence is CASSSPRRGKNTEAFF. CDR3 DNA sequence: TGTGCCAGCAGCTCTCCACGGAGGGGTAAGAACACTGAAGCTTTCTTT.